A single TCR beta chain is shown here with its context. The antigen remains unidentified. This entry belongs to a study of T-cell memory formation after mild COVID-19. At the level of the study: Largely donor-specific sequence clusters came from two donors.

It was 5'RACE with constant-segment primers that produced the TCR alpha and TCR beta cDNA libraries, which carried sample barcodes and UMIs. TCRdb re-analysed the 5' RACE reads in MiXCR, keeping a single row per CDR3 protein. The sample comprises over 400,000 distinct CDR3 sequences, 23% of which are singletons, and under 15% rests with the top ten. General observations from the study: Whether second-wave clones peaking at day 37 were SARS-CoV-2 specific went unconfirmed.

V trimming: 5 bases; J trimming: 7 bases; junction bases outside the gene matches: 9. The CDR3 runs to 15 residues. The receptor comes from an adult woman who had mild COVID-19 (a few samples of this study predate the infection). Cell type and time point are not known. The sequencing sample was made of PBMCs or a T cell subset sorted from them (not recorded which). The rearrangement uses TRBV12-3 or TRBV12-4 and TRBJ1-5, with 9 bases lining up with TRBD1. CDR3 DNA sequence: TGTGCCAGCAGTGACGGACAGGGGAGAGGACAGCCCCAGCATTTT. Protein product: CASSDGQGRGQPQHF.